The entry below gives a single TCR beta chain sequence along with its context. Its target is not known. The data originate from a study of shared clonotypes between healthy human individuals. Method: immunoSEQ multiplex PCR; TCRdb's copy keeps in-frame clones and lacks some. The table lists roughly 1,100,000 clones, about 70% of them singletons. CDR3 size: 13 residues. CDR1 is ENHRY and CDR2 is SYGVKD in the germline V gene. V lost 8 bases to trimming and J lost 7 bases; unmatched junction nucleotides: 7. Broader study findings: It was anticipated that sequencing depth would influence how many clonotypes donors shared. It was the non-shared clonotypes that had lower generation probabilities than clonotypes shared by all four donors. For naive CD4 cells, 4% to 5% of clonotypes were shared across a few donors.

Input material: memory CD4+ T cells sorted from blood. Subset meaning: CD45RA-negative fraction. V is TRBV10-3 and J is TRBJ1-4; 7 nucleotides align to TRBD1. The sequence came from a man younger than 35 in good health. The CDR3 nucleotides read TGTGCCATCGGGACAGAGGGTAGTGAAAAACTGTTTTTT. Its protein is CAIGTEGSEKLFF.